This entry is about one T cell receptor beta chain. The record originates from a study of blood T cell repertoires in COVID-19. The table came from immunoSEQ multiplex PCR; TCRdb's copy has only in-frame clones and leaves some out. The sample yields about 160,000 clones, over 70% seen once. In germline, CDR1 is MNHNS, CDR2 SASEGT. The V segment lost 4 bases and the J segment 4 bases; nucleotides outside the gene matches: 11. The CDR3 sequence is 17 residues long. Sequences were obtained from PBMCs or T cells enriched from blood (not recorded which). The rearrangement links TRBV6-1 to TRBJ2-2; 8 bases fit TRBD1. This TCR derives from a woman aged 40 to 50 with acute COVID-19. CDR3 loop: CASSVSRGTGGTGELFF. The CDR3 nucleotides are TGTGCCAGCAGTGTATCCCGGGGAACAGGGGGCACCGGGGAGCTGTTTTTT.